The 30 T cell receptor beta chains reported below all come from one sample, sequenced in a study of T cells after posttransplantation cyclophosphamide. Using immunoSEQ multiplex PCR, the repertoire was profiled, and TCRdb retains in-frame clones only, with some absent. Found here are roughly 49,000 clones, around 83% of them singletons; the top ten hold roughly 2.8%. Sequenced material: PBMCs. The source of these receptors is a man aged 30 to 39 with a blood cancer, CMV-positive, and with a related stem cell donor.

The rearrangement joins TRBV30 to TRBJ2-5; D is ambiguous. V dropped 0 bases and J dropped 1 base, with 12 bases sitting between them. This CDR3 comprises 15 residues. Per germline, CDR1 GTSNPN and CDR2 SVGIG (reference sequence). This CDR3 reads CAWSVWPRSQETQYF. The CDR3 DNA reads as TGTGCCTGGAGTGTATGGCCCCGCTCCCAAGAGACCCAGTACTTC.

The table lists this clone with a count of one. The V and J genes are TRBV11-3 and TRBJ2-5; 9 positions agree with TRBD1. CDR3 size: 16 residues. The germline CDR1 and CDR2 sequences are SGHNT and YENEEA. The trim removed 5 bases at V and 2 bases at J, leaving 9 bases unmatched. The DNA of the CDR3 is TGTGCCAGCAGCCCTCCCGGACAGGGGTGGCAAGAGACCCAGTACTTC. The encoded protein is CASSPPGQGWQETQYF.

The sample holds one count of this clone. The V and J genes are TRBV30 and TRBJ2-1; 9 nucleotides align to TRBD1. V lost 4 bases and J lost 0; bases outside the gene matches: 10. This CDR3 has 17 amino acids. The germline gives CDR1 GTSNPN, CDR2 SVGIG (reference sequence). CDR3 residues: CAWKWGQGHPSYNEQFF. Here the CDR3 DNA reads TGTGCCTGGAAATGGGGACAGGGACACCCCTCCTACAATGAGCAGTTCTTC.

CDR3: CASSQDADSSYEQYF. The DNA for the CDR3 is TGTGCCAGCAGCCAAGACGCAGATAGCTCCTACGAGCAGTACTTC. The chain has TRBV4-2 and TRBJ2-5; no reliable D call. The J call is uncertain, as TRBJ2-7 better fits the DNA end. Per germline, CDR1 LGHNA and CDR2 YNFKEQ. The CDR3 has 15 amino acids.

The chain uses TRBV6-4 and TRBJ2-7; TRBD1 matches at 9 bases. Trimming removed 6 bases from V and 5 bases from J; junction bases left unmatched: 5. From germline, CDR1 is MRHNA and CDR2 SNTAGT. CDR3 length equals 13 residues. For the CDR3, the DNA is TGTGCCAGCAGCGGCAGGACAGGGGACGAGCAGTACTTC. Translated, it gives CASSGRTGDEQYF.

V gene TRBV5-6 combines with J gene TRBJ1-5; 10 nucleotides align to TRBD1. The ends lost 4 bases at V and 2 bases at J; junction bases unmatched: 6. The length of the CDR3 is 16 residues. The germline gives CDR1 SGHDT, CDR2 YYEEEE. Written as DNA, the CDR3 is TGTGCCAGCAGCGTAAGGGACAGGGGAGGCAATCAGCCCCAGCATTTT. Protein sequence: CASSVRDRGGNQPQHF.

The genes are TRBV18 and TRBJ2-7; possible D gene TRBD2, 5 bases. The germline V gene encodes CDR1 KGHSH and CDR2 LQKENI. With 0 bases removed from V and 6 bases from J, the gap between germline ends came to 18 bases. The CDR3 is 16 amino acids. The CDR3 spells CASSPPVPGERREQYF. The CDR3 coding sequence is TGTGCCAGCTCACCACCGGTACCTGGGGAGAGGCGCGAGCAGTACTTC. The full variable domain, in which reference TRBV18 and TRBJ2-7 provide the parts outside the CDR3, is NAGVMQNPRHLVRRRGQEARLRCSPMKGHSHVYWYRQLPEEGLKFMVYLQKENIIDESGMPKERFSAEFPKEGPSILRIQQVVRGDSAAYFCASSPPVPGERREQYFGPGTRLTVT.

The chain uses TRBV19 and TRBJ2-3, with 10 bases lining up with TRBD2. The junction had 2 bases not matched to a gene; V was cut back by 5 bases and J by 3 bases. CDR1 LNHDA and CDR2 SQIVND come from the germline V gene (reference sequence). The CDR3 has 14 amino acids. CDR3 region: CASSRSGGTDTQYF. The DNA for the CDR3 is TGTGCCAGTAGTCGTAGCGGGGGGACAGATACGCAGTATTTT.

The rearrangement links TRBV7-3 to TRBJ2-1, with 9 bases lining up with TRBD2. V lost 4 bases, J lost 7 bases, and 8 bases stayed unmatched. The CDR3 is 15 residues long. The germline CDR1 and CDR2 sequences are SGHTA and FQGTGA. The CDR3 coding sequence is TGTGCCAGCAGCTCCGGGACTAGCCGCTTGAATGAGCAGTTCTTC. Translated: CASSSGTSRLNEQFF.

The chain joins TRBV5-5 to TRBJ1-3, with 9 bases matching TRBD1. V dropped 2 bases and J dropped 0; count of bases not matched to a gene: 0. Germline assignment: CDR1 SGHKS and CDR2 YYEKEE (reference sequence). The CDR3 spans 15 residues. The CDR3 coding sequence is TGTGCCAGCAGCTTACAGGGGGCCTCTGGAAACACCATATATTTT. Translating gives CASSLQGASGNTIYF.

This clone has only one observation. CDR3 protein: CASSRLLAGVYNEQFF. The DNA for the CDR3 is TGTGCCAGCAGCCGGCTACTAGCGGGAGTCTACAATGAGCAGTTCTTC. The V and J genes are TRBV13 and TRBJ2-1; 11 bases match TRBD2. The CDR3 is 16 residues long. Germline lookup yields CDR1 PRHDT and CDR2 FYEKMQ (reference sequence). Trimming at V came to 5 bases and at J to 3 bases, leaving 6 bases not matched to a gene. Complete variable domain (other parts from reference TRBV13 and TRBJ2-1): AAGVIQSPRHLIKEKRETATLKCYPIPRHDTVYWYQQGPGQDPQFLISFYEKMQSDKGSIPDRFSAQQFSDYHSELNMSSLELGDSALYFCASSRLLAGVYNEQFFGPGTRLTVL.

The CDR3: CASSRTREVESYEQYF. The CDR3 DNA is TGCGCCAGCAGCCGGACGAGGGAGGTCGAATCCTACGAGCAGTACTTC. The gene calls are TRBV5-1 and TRBJ2-5; a weak D match, TRBD2 (6 bases). The J call may be mistaken, given a closer DNA end match to TRBJ2-7. This CDR3 spans 16 amino acids. Per the germline V gene, CDR1 is SGHRS and CDR2 is YFSETQ.

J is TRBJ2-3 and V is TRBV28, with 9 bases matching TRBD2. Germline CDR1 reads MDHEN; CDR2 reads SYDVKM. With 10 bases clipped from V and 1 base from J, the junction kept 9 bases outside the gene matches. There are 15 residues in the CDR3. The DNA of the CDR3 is TGTGCCACCGATATAGCGGGAGTCGGCACAGATACGCAGTATTTT. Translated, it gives CATDIAGVGTDTQYF.

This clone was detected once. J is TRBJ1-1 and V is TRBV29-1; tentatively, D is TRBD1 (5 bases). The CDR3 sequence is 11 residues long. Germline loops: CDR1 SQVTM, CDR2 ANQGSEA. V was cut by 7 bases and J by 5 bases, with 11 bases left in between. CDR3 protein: CSGGHETEAFF. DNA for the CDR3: TGCAGCGGTGGACATGAGACTGAAGCTTTCTTT.

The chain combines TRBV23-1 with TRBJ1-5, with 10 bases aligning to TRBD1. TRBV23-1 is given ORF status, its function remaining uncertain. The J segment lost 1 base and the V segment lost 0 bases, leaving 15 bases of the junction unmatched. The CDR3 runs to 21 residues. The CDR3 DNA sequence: TGCGCCAGCAGTCAATCTCTCGGCGCGGGACAGGGGTCGGGAAGCAATCAGCCCCAGCATTTT. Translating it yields CASSQSLGAGQGSGSNQPQHF.

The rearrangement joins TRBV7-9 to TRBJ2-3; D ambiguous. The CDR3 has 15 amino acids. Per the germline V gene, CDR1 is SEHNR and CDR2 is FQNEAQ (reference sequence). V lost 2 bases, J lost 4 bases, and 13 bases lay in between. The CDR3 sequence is CASSLNWLRADTQYF. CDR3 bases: TGTGCCAGCAGCTTAAACTGGCTTCGGGCAGATACGCAGTATTTT.

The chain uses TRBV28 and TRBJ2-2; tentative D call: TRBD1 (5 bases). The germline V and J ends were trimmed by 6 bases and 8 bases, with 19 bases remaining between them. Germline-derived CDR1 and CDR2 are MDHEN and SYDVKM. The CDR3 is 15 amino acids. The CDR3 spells CASSLWGSLAGELFF. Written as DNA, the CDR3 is TGTGCCAGCAGCCTATGGGGCTCCCTGGCGGGGGAGCTGTTTTTT.

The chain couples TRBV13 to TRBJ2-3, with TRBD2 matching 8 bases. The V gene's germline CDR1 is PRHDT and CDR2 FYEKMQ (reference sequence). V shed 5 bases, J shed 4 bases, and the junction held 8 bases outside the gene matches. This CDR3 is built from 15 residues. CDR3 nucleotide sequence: TGTGCCAGCAGCCGAGCGGGAGAGGAGGCAGATACGCAGTATTTT. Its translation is CASSRAGEEADTQYF.

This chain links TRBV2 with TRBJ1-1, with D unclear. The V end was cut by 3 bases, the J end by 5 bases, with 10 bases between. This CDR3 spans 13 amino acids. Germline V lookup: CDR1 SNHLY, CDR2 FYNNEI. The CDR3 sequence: CASSERWITEAFF. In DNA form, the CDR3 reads TGTGCCAGCAGTGAGCGGTGGATTACTGAAGCTTTCTTT.

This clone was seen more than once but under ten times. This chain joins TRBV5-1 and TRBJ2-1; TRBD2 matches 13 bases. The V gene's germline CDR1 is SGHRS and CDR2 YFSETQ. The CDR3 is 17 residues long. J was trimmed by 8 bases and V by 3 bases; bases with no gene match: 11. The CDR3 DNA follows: TGCGCCAGCAGCTCCGGACTAGCGGGAGTTTTTATGGATGAGCAGTTCTTC. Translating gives CASSSGLAGVFMDEQFF.

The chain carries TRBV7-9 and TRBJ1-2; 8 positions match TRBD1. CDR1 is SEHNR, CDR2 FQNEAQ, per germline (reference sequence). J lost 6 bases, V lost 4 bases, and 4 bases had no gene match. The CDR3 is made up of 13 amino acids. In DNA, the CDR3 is TGTGCCAGCAGCTCGGACAGGGTCGATGGCTACACCTTC. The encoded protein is CASSSDRVDGYTF.

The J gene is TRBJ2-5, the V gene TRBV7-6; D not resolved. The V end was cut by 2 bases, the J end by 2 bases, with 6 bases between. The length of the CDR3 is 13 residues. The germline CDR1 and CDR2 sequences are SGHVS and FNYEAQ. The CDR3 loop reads CASSLTEQETQYF. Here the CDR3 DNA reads TGTGCCAGCAGCTTAACAGAGCAAGAGACCCAGTACTTC.

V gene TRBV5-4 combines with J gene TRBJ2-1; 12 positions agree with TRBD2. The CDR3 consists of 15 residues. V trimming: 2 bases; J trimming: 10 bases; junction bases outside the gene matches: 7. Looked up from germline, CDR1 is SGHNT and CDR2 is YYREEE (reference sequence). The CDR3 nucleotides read TGTGCCAGCAGCTTCCCTAGCGGGAGGGCCGACGAGCAGTTCTTC. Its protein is CASSFPSGRADEQFF.

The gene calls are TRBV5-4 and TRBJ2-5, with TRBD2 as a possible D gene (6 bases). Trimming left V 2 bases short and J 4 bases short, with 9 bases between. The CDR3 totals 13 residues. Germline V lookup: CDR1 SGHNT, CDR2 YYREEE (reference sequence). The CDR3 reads CASSLVGGETQYF. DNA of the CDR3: TGTGCCAGCAGCTTAGTCGGGGGAGAGACCCAGTACTTC.

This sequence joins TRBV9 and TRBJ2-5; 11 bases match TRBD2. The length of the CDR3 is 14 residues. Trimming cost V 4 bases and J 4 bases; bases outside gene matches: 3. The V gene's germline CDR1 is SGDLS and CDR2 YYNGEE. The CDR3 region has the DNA TGTGCCAGCAGCCCAGGGACTAGCGGAGAGACCCAGTACTTC. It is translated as CASSPGTSGETQYF. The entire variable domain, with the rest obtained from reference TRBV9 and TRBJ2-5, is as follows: DSGVTQTPKHLITATGQRVTLRCSPRSGDLSVYWYQQSLDQGLQFLIQYYNGEERAKGNILERFSAQQFPDLHSELNLSSLELGDSALYFCASSPGTSGETQYFGPGTRLLVL.

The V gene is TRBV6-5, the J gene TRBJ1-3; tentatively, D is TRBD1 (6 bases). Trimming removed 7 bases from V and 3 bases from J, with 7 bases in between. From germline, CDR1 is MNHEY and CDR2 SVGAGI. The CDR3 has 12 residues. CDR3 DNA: TGTGCCAGCATAGGGGGTGGAAACACCATATATTTT. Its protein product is CASIGGGNTIYF.

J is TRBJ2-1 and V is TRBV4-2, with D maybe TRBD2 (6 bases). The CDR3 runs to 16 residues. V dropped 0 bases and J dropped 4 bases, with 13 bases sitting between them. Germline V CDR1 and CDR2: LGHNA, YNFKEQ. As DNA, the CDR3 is TGTGCCAGCAGCCAAGATGGGGAGGCCTCGTACAATGAGCAGTTCTTC. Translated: CASSQDGEASYNEQFF.

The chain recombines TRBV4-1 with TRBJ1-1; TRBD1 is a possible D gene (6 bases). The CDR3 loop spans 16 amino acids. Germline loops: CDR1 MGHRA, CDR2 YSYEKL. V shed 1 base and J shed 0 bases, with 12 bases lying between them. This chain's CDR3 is CASSQGGGGVNTEAFF. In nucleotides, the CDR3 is TGCGCCAGCAGCCAAGGTGGAGGGGGGGTGAACACTGAAGCTTTCTTT.

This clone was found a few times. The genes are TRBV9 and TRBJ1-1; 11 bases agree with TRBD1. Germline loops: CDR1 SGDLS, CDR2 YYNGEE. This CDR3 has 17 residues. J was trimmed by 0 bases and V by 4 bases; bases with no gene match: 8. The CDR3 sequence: CASSQGQGVVVNTEAFF. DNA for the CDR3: TGTGCCAGCAGCCAGGGACAGGGGGTAGTAGTGAACACTGAAGCTTTCTTT.

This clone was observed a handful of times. This CDR3 reads CASSFTRGNNQPQHF. CDR3 nucleotides: TGTGCCAGCAGTTTTACGAGGGGGAACAATCAGCCCCAGCATTTT. The chain carries TRBV6-5 and TRBJ1-5, with a tentative D call TRBD1 (6 bases). Trimming took off 4 bases at V and 3 bases at J, with 13 bases between the two ends. The CDR3 length is 15 residues. From germline, CDR1 is MNHEY and CDR2 SVGAGI.